Listed below are T cell receptor beta chains from one sample, sequenced in a study of PD-L1 blockade in urothelial cancer. Profiling relied on immunoSEQ multiplex PCR, and the TCRdb table lists in-frame clones only, not all of them. The data show under 150,000 clones, around 89% seen once. Sequencing used PBMCs, obtained around atezolizumab (anti-PD-L1) treatment. All receptors derive from a man aged 55-75 years with urothelial cancer. Each CDR3 is given with its conserved first and last residue. A row's size may be missing; if present it is once, few, many or a size class.

v_call clone_size cdr3_aa
TRBV7-3 few CASSTTSGNYNEQFF
TRBV11-2 . CASSLVEGVGEQFF
TRBV5-1 once CASSLGTATSTDTQYF
TRBV7-9 . CASSPGQGNSPLHF
TRBV11-3 . CASSVQTGSSYEQYF
TRBV6-1 . CASSVGGGPYEQYF
TRBV27 once CASSRTGSNQPQHF
TRBV16 . CASSHPSQGRSGNTIYF
TRBV7-7 . CASSTSGGASNEQFF
TRBV5-8 . CASSAGGVGNQPQHF
TRBV6-5 . CASSSRTGLNTEAFF
TRBV29-1 . CSAKQGARSEAFF
TRBV19 . CASNPTGRPLNTGELFF
TRBV5-1 . CASSPSGGANEQFF
TRBV5-1 . CASSLVGSGAVYEQYF
TRBV2 . CASSLQGDTEAFF
TRBV11-3 . CASSTTSGPYNEQFF
TRBV30 . CAWTPAGTPLDEQFF
TRBV19 . CASTRDNSYIQYF
TRBV18 . CASSPPSPGTGVSSPLHF
TRBV4-1 once CASSQGQGADYGYTF
TRBV5-1 . CASSLGQRGAETQYF